The rows below give T cell receptor beta chains drawn from one sample of a study of CD8 T cells in Susac syndrome. TCRdb itself ran the immunoSEQ multiplex PCR reads through MiXCR, one entry per CDR3 protein. The sample consists of 120,000 to 150,000 distinct CDR3 sequences, approximately 94% of them appearing once. Sequencing was done on a sample of CD4+ T cells from PBMCs. Receptor source: a human donor in good health. Both conserved end residues are part of each CDR3. Each record gives: CDR3 length, clone size, J gene, V gene, D gene, CDR3 DNA, CDR3 protein. The D gene is left open where the match is weak. A clone size is listed for some rows: how often the clone was seen (once, few, many), or a class if it is expanded.

length: 16
size: -
J: TRBJ2-7
V: TRBV6-5
D: TRBD2
DNA: TGTGCCAGCAGTTACAGGACTAGCGGGAGGCCCTACGAGCAGTACTTC
CDR3: CASSYRTSGRPYEQYF

length: 14
size: -
J: TRBJ1-1
V: TRBV18
D: TRBD1
DNA: TGTGCCAGCTCACCAGGATACAGGGGGACTGAAGCTTTCTTT
CDR3: CASSPGYRGTEAFF

length: 14
size: -
J: TRBJ1-2
V: TRBV28
D: -
DNA: TGTGCCAGCACCCAGGTACAGGCTGACTATGGCTACACCTTC
CDR3: CASTQVQADYGYTF

length: 15
size: -
J: TRBJ1-5
V: TRBV30
D: TRBD1
DNA: TGTGCCTGGAGTGCTCCACAGGGGCAGTACCGGCCCCAGCATTTT
CDR3: CAWSAPQGQYRPQHF

length: 13
size: -
J: TRBJ1-1
V: TRBV5-1
D: -
DNA: TGCGCCAGCAGCTTGGTGGGGGACCGCGAAGCTTTCTTT
CDR3: CASSLVGDREAFF

length: 17
size: -
J: TRBJ2-6
V: TRBV27
D: TRBD2
DNA: TGTGCCAGCAGCTCAACAGGGAGCGGGAGGAGGGCCAACGTCCTGACTTTC
CDR3: CASSSTGSGRRANVLTF

length: 17
size: -
J: TRBJ2-2
V: TRBV7-2
D: -
DNA: TGTGCCAGCAGCTCAACTAGATTTCACGCTAACACCGGGGAGCTGTTTTTT
CDR3: CASSSTRFHANTGELFF

length: 15
size: -
J: TRBJ1-1
V: TRBV9
D: -
DNA: TGTGCCAGCAGCGCAGCCGGGACGGGTTACACTGAAGCTTTCTTT
CDR3: CASSAAGTGYTEAFF

length: 15
size: -
J: TRBJ1-2
V: TRBV12-3/TRBV12-4
D: -
DNA: TGTGCCAGCAGTTTAGCCATAGGGGTGGTATATGGCTACACCTTC
CDR3: CASSLAIGVVYGYTF

length: 16
size: -
J: TRBJ1-1
V: TRBV30
D: TRBD1
DNA: TGTGCCTGGTCGGACAGGGGGCTGGGAATGAACACTGAAGCTTTCTTT
CDR3: CAWSDRGLGMNTEAFF

length: 16
size: -
J: TRBJ2-7
V: TRBV7-9
D: TRBD2
DNA: TGTGCCAGCAGCTTAGCGACTAGCCCGAACCCGCGCGAGCAGTACTTC
CDR3: CASSLATSPNPREQYF

length: 15
size: -
J: TRBJ1-1
V: TRBV5-4
D: -
DNA: TGTGCCAGCAGCTCCCGAGGAGGGGATTCCACTGAAGCTTTCTTT
CDR3: CASSSRGGDSTEAFF

length: 15
size: -
J: TRBJ2-1
V: TRBV12-3/TRBV12-4
D: TRBD2
DNA: TGTGCCAGTACTACCGGGACTAGCGATTACAATGAGCAGTTCTTC
CDR3: CASTTGTSDYNEQFF

length: 15
size: -
J: TRBJ2-1
V: TRBV7-3
D: TRBD1
DNA: TGTGCCAGCAGCCGGGACAGGGGTTCCTACAATGAGCAGTTCTTC
CDR3: CASSRDRGSYNEQFF

length: 14
size: -
J: TRBJ2-7
V: TRBV9
D: -
DNA: TGTGCCAGCAGCGCCCAGACAGGACCCTACGAGCAGTACTTC
CDR3: CASSAQTGPYEQYF

length: 13
size: -
J: TRBJ2-1
V: TRBV5-5
D: -
DNA: TGTGCCAGCAGCTTGGTGGGATACAATGAGCAGTTCTTC
CDR3: CASSLVGYNEQFF

length: 13
size: -
J: TRBJ1-3
V: TRBV29-1
D: -
DNA: TGCAGCGTTGCGGAGGGGTTCGGAAACACCATATATTTT
CDR3: CSVAEGFGNTIYF

length: 16
size: few
J: TRBJ2-4
V: TRBV5-4
D: -
DNA: TGTGCCAGCAGCTTGGGAGGAAATCTAGCCAAAAACATTCAGTACTTC
CDR3: CASSLGGNLAKNIQYF

length: 13
size: -
J: TRBJ2-1
V: TRBV3-1
D: -
DNA: TGTGCCAGCAGCCGGCCAGAATACAATGAGCAGTTCTTC
CDR3: CASSRPEYNEQFF

length: 13
size: -
J: TRBJ1-1
V: TRBV19
D: -
DNA: TGTGCCAGTAGTAACCGGGGCCCCACTGAAGCTTTCTTT
CDR3: CASSNRGPTEAFF